This paragraph covers one TCR beta chain sequence. The authors distributed each subset's genomic DNA evenly over several immunoSEQ plates. This table comes from immunoSEQ multiplex PCR, and its TCRdb copy is limited to in-frame clones, with some not included. In the table there are some 2,400,000 clones, approximately 95% of which are singletons. The source of the sample is a study of shared clonotypes between healthy human individuals. About the study: Each donor's CD4 naive and CD4 memory cells filled three plates apiece, CD8 naive two, and CD8 memory one.

From germline, CDR1 is LGHNA and CDR2 YSLEER. With 0 bases clipped from V and 8 bases from J, the junction kept 9 bases outside the gene matches. CDR3 size: 16 residues. The genes are TRBV4-3 and TRBJ1-3, with 8 bases aligning to TRBD1. The clonotype was recovered from a man younger than 35 in good health. The sequenced sample was naive CD4+ T cells sorted from blood. Subset of the sample: CD45RA+ positively selected. Here the CDR3 reads CASSQDGQGDGDTIYF. The CDR3 nucleotides read TGCGCCAGCAGCCAAGATGGACAGGGCGACGGGGACACCATATATTTT.